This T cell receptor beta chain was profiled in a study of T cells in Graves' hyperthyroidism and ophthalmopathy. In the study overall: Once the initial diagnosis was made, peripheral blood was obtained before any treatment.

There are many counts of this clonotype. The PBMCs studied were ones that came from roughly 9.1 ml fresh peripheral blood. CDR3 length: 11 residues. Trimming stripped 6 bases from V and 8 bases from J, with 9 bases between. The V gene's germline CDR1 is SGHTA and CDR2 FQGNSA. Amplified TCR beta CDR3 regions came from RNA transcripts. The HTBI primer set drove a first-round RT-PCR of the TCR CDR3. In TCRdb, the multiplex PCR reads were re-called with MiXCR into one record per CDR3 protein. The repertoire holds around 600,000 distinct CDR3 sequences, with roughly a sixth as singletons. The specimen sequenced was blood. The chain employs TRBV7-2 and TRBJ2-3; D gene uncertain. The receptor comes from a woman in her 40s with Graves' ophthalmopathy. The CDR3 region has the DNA TGTGCCAGCAGTCAAGTTGTTACGCAGTATTTT. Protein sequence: CASSQVVTQYF.